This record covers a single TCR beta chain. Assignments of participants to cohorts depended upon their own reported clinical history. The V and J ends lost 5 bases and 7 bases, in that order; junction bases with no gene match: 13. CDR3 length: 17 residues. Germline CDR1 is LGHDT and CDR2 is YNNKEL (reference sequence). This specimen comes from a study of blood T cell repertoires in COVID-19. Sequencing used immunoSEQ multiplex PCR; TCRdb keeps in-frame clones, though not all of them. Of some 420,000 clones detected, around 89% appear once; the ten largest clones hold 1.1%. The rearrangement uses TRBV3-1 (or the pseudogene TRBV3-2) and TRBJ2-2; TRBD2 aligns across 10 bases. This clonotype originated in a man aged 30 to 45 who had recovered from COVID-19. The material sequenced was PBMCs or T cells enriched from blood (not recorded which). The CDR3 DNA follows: TGTGCCAGCAGCAGGACTAGCGGTAGAGGAAACGTCGGGGAGCTGTTTTTT. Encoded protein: CASSRTSGRGNVGELFF.